The entry below describes one T cell receptor beta chain. Libraries used 5'RACE template switching adding universal primer site and UMIs. Reanalyzing the 5' RACE reads, TCRdb keeps one entry per CDR3 protein, without DNA. The listing records 300,000 to 500,000 distinct CDR3 sequences. The data were obtained in a study of T cells expressing NK-cell markers. Germline V gene sequence: CDR1 SGHRS, CDR2 YFSETQ. The CDR3 runs 14 residues. The rearrangement uses TRBV5-1 and TRBJ2-4. The TCR was taken from a woman aged 45 to 65 in good health. Specimen: blood T cells: a sorted CD56 or NKG2C T cell subset, CD4+ or CD8+ T cells, or bulk PBMC T cells (not recorded which). CDR3 protein: CASSVDLGKNIQYF. The variable domain in full, completed from reference TRBV5-1 and TRBJ2-4, reads KAGVTQTPRYLIKTRGQQVTLSCSPISGHRSVSWYQQTPGQGLQFLFEYFSETQRNKGNFPGRFSGRQFSNSRSEMNVSTLELGDSALYLCASSVDLGKNIQYFGAGTRLSVL.